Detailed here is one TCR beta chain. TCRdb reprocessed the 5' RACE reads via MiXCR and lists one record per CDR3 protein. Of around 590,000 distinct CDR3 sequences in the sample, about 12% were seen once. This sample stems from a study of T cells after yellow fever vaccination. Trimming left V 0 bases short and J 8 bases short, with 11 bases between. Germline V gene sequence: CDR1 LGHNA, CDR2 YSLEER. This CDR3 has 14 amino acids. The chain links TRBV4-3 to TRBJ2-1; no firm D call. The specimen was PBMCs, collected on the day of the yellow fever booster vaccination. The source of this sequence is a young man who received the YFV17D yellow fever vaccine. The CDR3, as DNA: TGCGCCAGCAGCCAAGAGGCGAACACCTATGAGCAGTTCTTC. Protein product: CASSQEANTYEQFF.